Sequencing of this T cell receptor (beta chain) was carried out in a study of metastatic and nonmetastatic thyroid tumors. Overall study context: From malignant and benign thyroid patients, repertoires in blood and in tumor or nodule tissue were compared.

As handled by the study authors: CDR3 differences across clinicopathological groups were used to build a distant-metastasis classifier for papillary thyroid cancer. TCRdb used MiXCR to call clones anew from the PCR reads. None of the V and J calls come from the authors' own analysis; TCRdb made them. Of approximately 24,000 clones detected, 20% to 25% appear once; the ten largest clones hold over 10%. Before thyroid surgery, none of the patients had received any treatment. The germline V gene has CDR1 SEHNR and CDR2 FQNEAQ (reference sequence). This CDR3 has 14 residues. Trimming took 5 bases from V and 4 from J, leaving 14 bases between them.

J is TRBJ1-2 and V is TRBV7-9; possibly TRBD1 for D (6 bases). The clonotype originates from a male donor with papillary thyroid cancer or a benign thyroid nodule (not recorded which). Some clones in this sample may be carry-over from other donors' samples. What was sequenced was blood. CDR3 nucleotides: TGTGCCAGCAGCCCCCGGGGACAAAGCTATGGCTACACCTTC. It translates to CASSPRGQSYGYTF.